These 27 T cell receptor beta chains were sequenced from one sample in a study of T cells after yellow fever vaccination. TCRdb analysed the 5' RACE reads with MiXCR anew, one entry per CDR3 protein. The data contain fewer than 650,000 distinct CDR3 sequences, about a fifth of them singletons. The input for sequencing was PBMCs, taken approximately 22 days after the first yellow fever vaccination. The receptors stem from a man aged 18 to 30 who received the YFV17D yellow fever vaccine.

This clonotype was counted many times. The chain employs TRBV7-2 and TRBJ2-2; TRBD2 might be the D (6 bases). The CDR3 is 15 residues long. Trimming left V 2 bases short and J 5 bases short, with 12 bases between. Germline V gene data show CDR1 as SGHTA and CDR2 as FQGNSA. CDR3 DNA sequence: TGTGCCAGCAGCTTAAGCGGGCACGCTACCGGGGAGCTGTTTTTT. Translating gives CASSLSGHATGELFF. The full variable domain, in which reference TRBV7-2 and TRBJ2-2 provide the parts outside the CDR3, is GAGVSQSPSNKVTEKGKDVELRCDPISGHTALYWYRQSLGQGLEFLIYFQGNSAPDKSGLPSDRFSAERTGGSVSTLTIQRTQQEDSAVYLCASSLSGHATGELFFGEGSRLTVL.

This clonotype has only a few counts. DNA of the CDR3: TGTGCCAGCAAGGGCGGTCACAATGAGCAGTTCTTC. This codes for CASKGGHNEQFF. The J gene is TRBJ2-1, the V gene TRBV12-3 or TRBV12-4; no firm D call. The CDR3 spans 12 residues. V lost 7 bases and J 5 bases, leaving 9 bases between the germline ends.

The V gene is TRBV4-1, the J gene TRBJ1-1; D is unclear. CDR1 and CDR2 (germline): MGHRA, YSYEKL. Trimming removed 1 base at V and 0 bases at J, with 9 bases between. This CDR3 spans 15 amino acids. CDR3 nucleotides: TGCGCCAGCAGCCAAGGGGCCACCCTGAACACTGAAGCTTTCTTT. This encodes CASSQGATLNTEAFF.

In this sample, this clonotype turned up a few times. The CDR3 region is CASSRGTGGLTGELFF. The CDR3 region has the DNA TGCGCCAGCAGCCGCGGGACAGGGGGGCTCACCGGGGAGCTGTTTTTT. This chain connects TRBV4-1 to TRBJ2-2; 11 bases map to TRBD1. The CDR3 runs 16 residues. V shed 4 bases, J shed 4 bases, and the junction held 5 bases outside the gene matches. The V gene's germline CDR1 is MGHRA and CDR2 YSYEKL.

The V gene is TRBV25-1, the J gene TRBJ2-2; unclear D gene. The germline gives CDR1 MGHDK, CDR2 SYGVNS. V was shortened by 3 bases and J by 6 bases, with 20 bases between the two germline ends. This CDR3 is 17 amino acids long. CDR3 sequence (DNA): TGTGCCAGCAGTGAGACAAATAGTGGTTGGAAACCCGGGGAGCTGTTTTTT. The encoded protein is CASSETNSGWKPGELFF. Using reference TRBV25-1 and TRBJ2-2 for the parts outside the CDR3, the full variable domain is EADIYQTPRYLVIGTGKKITLECSQTMGHDKMYWYQQDPGMELHLIHYSYGVNSTEKGDLSSESTVSRIRTEHFPLTLESARPSHTSQYLCASSETNSGWKPGELFFGEGSRLTVL.

In its sample, this clonotype was seen a few times. This chain uses TRBV9 with TRBJ2-1, with 7 bases identical to TRBD2. Germline assignment: CDR1 SGDLS and CDR2 YYNGEE. The CDR3 runs to 14 residues. V lost 3 bases, J lost 3 bases, and 3 bases stayed unmatched. The CDR3 DNA sequence: TGTGCCAGCAGCGCCGGGGGGATCTACAATGAGCAGTTCTTC. Amino acids: CASSAGGIYNEQFF. Looking up the rest from reference TRBV9 and TRBJ2-1 gives the full variable domain: DSGVTQTPKHLITATGQRVTLRCSPRSGDLSVYWYQQSLDQGLQFLIQYYNGEERAKGNILERFSAQQFPDLHSELNLSSLELGDSALYFCASSAGGIYNEQFFGPGTRLTVL.

This clonotype was recorded a few times. This chain uses TRBV4-3 with TRBJ1-2; D remains ambiguous. Germline lookup yields CDR1 LGHNA and CDR2 YSLEER. CDR3 length equals 11 residues. V was clipped by 5 bases and J by 7 bases, with 8 bases between them. Here the CDR3 DNA reads TGCGCCAGCAGCGACCTCCGTGGCTACACCTTC. It codes for CASSDLRGYTF.

Here the CDR3 DNA reads TGTGCCAGCTCACCAGCCAGACAGACCTACGAGCAGTACGTC. Its translation is CASSPARQTYEQYV. This chain joins TRBV18 and TRBJ2-7, with TRBD1 as a possible D gene (5 bases). CDR1 is KGHSH and CDR2 is LQKENI in the germline V gene. The CDR3 totals 14 residues. V gave up 2 bases and J gave up 2 bases, with 10 bases separating them.

In this sample, this clonotype turned up a few times. This chain uses TRBV7-9 with TRBJ2-4; D unresolved. Germline assignment: CDR1 SEHNR and CDR2 FQNEAQ (reference sequence). The CDR3 spans 16 residues. Trimming removed 5 bases from V and 0 bases from J, with 14 bases in between. The DNA of the CDR3 is TGTGCCAGCAGCCCTTGGCGTCTCGTAGCCAAAAACATTCAGTACTTC. This translates into CASSPWRLVAKNIQYF.

This clonotype has more than one count but fewer than ten. The chain uses TRBV12-3 or TRBV12-4 and TRBJ2-5, with TRBD2 matching 7 bases. The CDR3 length is 17 residues. V dropped 6 bases and J dropped 5; count of bases not matched to a gene: 18. The CDR3 DNA is TGTGCCAGCAGCTTTCCCGAGCGGGACCCCAGCGGGGAGACCCAGTACTTC. This translates into CASSFPERDPSGETQYF.

The chain is built from TRBV7-9 and TRBJ2-2; D uncertain. V was cut by 3 bases and J by 7 bases, with 9 bases left in between. In germline, CDR1 is SEHNR, CDR2 FQNEAQ (reference sequence). The CDR3 contains 13 residues. In nucleotides, the CDR3 is TGTGCCAGCAGCTTGGACGCGGTCGGGGAGCTGTTTTTT. This translates into CASSLDAVGELFF.

This clonotype was seen at least ten times. The chain has TRBV7-2 and TRBJ2-5; no clear D gene. Looked up from germline, CDR1 is SGHTA and CDR2 is FQGNSA. The V gene lost 1 base and the J gene lost 7 bases, with 10 bases spanning the gap. This CDR3 comprises 13 residues. The CDR3 region is CASSLGQLGTQYF. DNA for the CDR3: TGTGCCAGCAGCTTAGGGCAGTTGGGGACCCAGTACTTC.

This sequence joins TRBV5-1 and TRBJ2-3; TRBD2 matches at 11 bases. Unmatched junction bases numbered 6, after V lost 5 bases and J lost 4 bases. CDR1 is SGHRS and CDR2 is YFSETQ in the germline V gene. The CDR3 has 15 amino acids. In nucleotides, the CDR3 is TGCGCCAGCAGTGCCGGGACTAGCGGTTCAGATACGCAGTATTTT. Protein product: CASSAGTSGSDTQYF.

The chain links TRBV19 to TRBJ2-2; the D is unclear. This CDR3 has 14 amino acids. V was pared by 2 bases and J by 7 bases, with 11 bases between. CDR1 and CDR2 (germline): LNHDA, SQIVND (reference sequence). The CDR3 region is CASSILGLGGELFF. CDR3 nucleotide sequence: TGTGCCAGTAGTATATTGGGATTAGGCGGGGAGCTGTTTTTT.

V and J are TRBV12-3 or TRBV12-4 and TRBJ2-7, with 10 positions matching TRBD1. Trimming at V came to 3 bases and at J to 3 bases, leaving 8 bases not matched to a gene. The CDR3 runs to 16 residues. CDR3 DNA: TGTGCCAGCAGTTTGGGGGACAGGGGAATTAGCTACGAGCAGTACGTC. Translation: CASSLGDRGISYEQYV.

The chain links TRBV5-4 to TRBJ2-5, with D perhaps matching TRBD1 (6 bases). Germline V gene lookup returns CDR1 SGHNT and CDR2 YYREEE (reference sequence). The CDR3 spans 15 residues. The germline V and J ends were trimmed by 4 bases and 2 bases, with 15 bases remaining between them. CDR3 DNA sequence: TGTGCCAGCAGCCCCGGACAGCTACTTCAAGAGACCCAGTACTTC. As protein: CASSPGQLLQETQYF.

The rearrangement uses TRBV28 and TRBJ2-7, with TRBD2 matching 8 bases. After removal of 7 bases from V and 7 bases from J, the junction contained 9 bases not matched to a gene. The CDR3 runs to 13 residues. CDR1 is MDHEN, CDR2 SYDVKM, per germline. CDR3: CASTEQIAGEQYV. The CDR3 DNA is TGTGCCAGCACAGAGCAAATAGCGGGGGAGCAGTACGTC.

The chain has TRBV27 and TRBJ1-2, with 8 bases matching TRBD1. J gave up 7 bases and V 2 bases, and 6 bases lay outside the gene matches. Germline V lookup: CDR1 MNHEY, CDR2 SMNVEV (reference sequence). The CDR3 spans 14 residues. The CDR3 loop is CASSLSQGARGYTF. The CDR3, as DNA: TGTGCCAGCAGTTTAAGCCAGGGGGCGCGTGGCTACACCTTC.

This rearrangement joins TRBV18 to TRBJ2-3; a weak D match, TRBD1 (5 bases). CDR1 is KGHSH, CDR2 LQKENI, per germline. The CDR3 contains 16 residues. The V and J ends lost 2 bases and 4 bases respectively, with 16 bases between them. CDR3 in amino acids: CASSPKSGFIADTQYF. CDR3 coding DNA: TGTGCCAGCTCACCAAAATCAGGGTTTATCGCAGATACGCAGTATTTT.

This chain uses TRBV11-2 with TRBJ1-5, with a weak D call TRBD1 (6 bases). There are 17 residues in the CDR3. Germline V gene lookup returns CDR1 SGHAT and CDR2 FQNNGV. V lost 0 bases to trimming and J lost 3 bases, with 15 bases between them. The CDR3 coding sequence is TGTGCCAGCAGCTTAGAAGGTTACAGGGTCCCCAATCAGCCCCAGCATTTT. This sequence encodes CASSLEGYRVPNQPQHF.

The genes are TRBV24-1 and TRBJ2-5, with D unresolved. Germline V gene lookup returns CDR1 KGHDR and CDR2 SFDVKD. Trimming stripped 4 bases from V and 5 bases from J, with 10 bases between. The CDR3 totals 13 residues. The CDR3 DNA reads as TGTGCCACCAGTGAACCTAATAAGGAGACCCAGTACTTC. Residues: CATSEPNKETQYF.

The chain combines TRBV4-2 with TRBJ2-4; D gene unclear. The CDR3 sequence is 14 residues long. V dropped 0 bases and J dropped 0 bases, with 3 bases sitting between them. Germline CDR1 reads LGHNA; CDR2 reads YNFKEQ. CDR3 region: CASSQELAKNIQYF. CDR3 DNA sequence: TGTGCCAGCAGCCAAGAACTAGCCAAAAACATTCAGTACTTC.

This clonotype was detected only a few times. V and J are TRBV29-1 and TRBJ1-1, with a tentative D call TRBD1 (6 bases). V lost 7 bases to trimming and J lost 3 bases, with 9 bases between them. CDR1 and CDR2 (germline): SQVTM, ANQGSEA. The CDR3 has 11 amino acids. The CDR3 coding sequence is TGCAGCGCGGAGGGGGACACTGAAGCTTTCTTT. It codes for CSAEGDTEAFF.

This clonotype was seen ten or more times. The rearrangement links TRBV5-5 to TRBJ1-4; D gene unclear. This CDR3 spans 14 amino acids. Trimming removed 1 base at V and 0 bases at J, with 4 bases between. Germline V gene sequence: CDR1 SGHKS, CDR2 YYEKEE (reference sequence). Here the CDR3 DNA reads TGTGCCAGCAGCTTGTATACAACTAATGAAAAACTGTTTTTT. Its protein is CASSLYTTNEKLFF.

CDR3 protein: CASSYSQGMGTEAFF. The CDR3 coding sequence is TGTGCCAGCAGTTACTCCCAGGGGATGGGCACTGAAGCTTTCTTT. The gene calls are TRBV6-5 and TRBJ1-1, with a tentative D call TRBD1 (6 bases). Per the germline V gene, CDR1 is MNHEY and CDR2 is SVGAGI. Trimming pared 0 bases from V and 4 bases from J, leaving 12 bases between. The CDR3 loop spans 15 amino acids.

V and J are TRBV24-1 and TRBJ2-2; D possibly corresponds to TRBD1 (5 bases). Trimming shortened V by 2 bases and J by 5 bases, and 14 bases separated the two germline ends. Germline V gives CDR1 KGHDR, CDR2 SFDVKD. The CDR3 covers 16 residues. The CDR3 region has the DNA TGTGCCACCAGTGATTCTACAGGTTTAAGGACCGGGGAGCTGTTTTTT. Amino acids: CATSDSTGLRTGELFF.

This clonotype showed up many times. This chain uses TRBV12-3 or TRBV12-4 with TRBJ2-5, with D perhaps matching TRBD2 (6 bases). This CDR3 comprises 14 residues. V gave up 2 bases and J gave up 0 bases, with 7 bases separating them. The CDR3 loop reads CASSLLAHQETQYF. Here the CDR3 DNA reads TGTGCCAGCAGTTTACTAGCGCACCAAGAGACCCAGTACTTC.